Listed below are T cell receptor beta chains from one sample, sequenced in a study of STAT3 mutations in large granular lymphocyte leukemia. Measured with immunoSEQ multiplex PCR; TCRdb has only the in-frame clones, and not every one. The sample records 10,000 to 15,000 clones, about 76% being singletons. Sequencing was performed on peripheral blood mononuclear cells. These receptors came from a man aged 60 to 69 with T-cell large granular lymphocyte leukemia. Some clones in this sample may be carry-over from other donors' samples. CDR3s leave out the opening cysteine and the closing phenylalanine or tryptophan. Fields, in order: V gene, D gene, J gene, CDR3 protein. The D gene is left open where the match is weak.

V gene: TRBV7-9
D gene: -
J gene: TRBJ2-1
CDR3 protein: ASSFGGSSYNEQF

V gene: TRBV7-8
D gene: -
J gene: TRBJ2-7
CDR3 protein: ASSRSFVSSSYEQY

V gene: TRBV2
D gene: -
J gene: TRBJ1-1
CDR3 protein: ASSPGQNTEAF

V gene: TRBV5-4
D gene: -
J gene: TRBJ2-6
CDR3 protein: ASSLDSSGANVLT

V gene: TRBV5-1
D gene: -
J gene: TRBJ1-3
CDR3 protein: ASSVGRSGNTIY

V gene: TRBV30
D gene: TRBD2
J gene: TRBJ2-3
CDR3 protein: AGTPASGGTDTQY

V gene: TRBV28
D gene: -
J gene: TRBJ2-4
CDR3 protein: ASSLGSKNIQY

V gene: TRBV28
D gene: -
J gene: TRBJ1-1
CDR3 protein: ASSGRGFLAEAF

V gene: TRBV18
D gene: TRBD1
J gene: TRBJ2-1
CDR3 protein: ASSRGQGSYNEQF

V gene: TRBV6-6
D gene: -
J gene: TRBJ2-7
CDR3 protein: ASSPGGYEQY

V gene: TRBV7-9
D gene: TRBD1
J gene: TRBJ2-3
CDR3 protein: ASSSQGQRKDTQY

V gene: TRBV5-1
D gene: TRBD2
J gene: TRBJ2-7
CDR3 protein: ASSSRTSPFSYEQY

V gene: TRBV11-2
D gene: -
J gene: TRBJ2-7
CDR3 protein: ASSGRVNEQY

V gene: TRBV6-1
D gene: -
J gene: TRBJ2-7
CDR3 protein: ASTENRAQY

V gene: TRBV6-5
D gene: -
J gene: TRBJ2-3
CDR3 protein: ASFSLATDTQY

V gene: TRBV5-4
D gene: TRBD1
J gene: TRBJ1-1
CDR3 protein: ASSPDPGTVDRTEAF

V gene: TRBV25-1
D gene: -
J gene: TRBJ1-4
CDR3 protein: ASSDRGAFATNEKLF

V gene: TRBV10-3
D gene: -
J gene: TRBJ1-5
CDR3 protein: AIAGDAGNQPQH

V gene: TRBV6-5
D gene: -
J gene: TRBJ1-1
CDR3 protein: ASSYSNPANTEAF

V gene: TRBV5-1
D gene: -
J gene: TRBJ2-7
CDR3 protein: ASSLGTNTALGQY

V gene: TRBV30
D gene: -
J gene: TRBJ1-3
CDR3 protein: AWTPSSNTIY

V gene: TRBV28
D gene: -
J gene: TRBJ2-7
CDR3 protein: ASSIRHAYEQY

V gene: TRBV7-9
D gene: -
J gene: TRBJ2-6
CDR3 protein: ASSSTVSGANVLT

V gene: TRBV2
D gene: TRBD2
J gene: TRBJ2-3
CDR3 protein: ASVRETDTQY

V gene: TRBV4-1
D gene: TRBD1
J gene: TRBJ2-7
CDR3 protein: ASSAGQGALYEQY

V gene: TRBV7-7
D gene: TRBD1
J gene: TRBJ2-7
CDR3 protein: ASSLGTGIYEQY

V gene: TRBV5-1
D gene: -
J gene: TRBJ2-5
CDR3 protein: ASSLEGREQETQY

V gene: TRBV27
D gene: TRBD1
J gene: TRBJ2-6
CDR3 protein: ASSAGQGYSGANVLT

V gene: TRBV29-1
D gene: -
J gene: TRBJ1-4
CDR3 protein: SVYATNEKLF

V gene: TRBV29-1
D gene: TRBD2
J gene: TRBJ2-7
CDR3 protein: SVDGGYEQY

V gene: TRBV6-6
D gene: -
J gene: TRBJ2-7
CDR3 protein: ASSYQGWGSYEQY

V gene: TRBV4-1
D gene: -
J gene: TRBJ1-2
CDR3 protein: ASSQEGHYGYT

V gene: TRBV28
D gene: -
J gene: TRBJ2-6
CDR3 protein: ASSFASSGANVLT

V gene: TRBV7-9
D gene: -
J gene: TRBJ2-5
CDR3 protein: ASSPLGGGKTQY

V gene: TRBV19
D gene: -
J gene: TRBJ1-2
CDR3 protein: ASSPGSVGYT

V gene: TRBV11-2
D gene: -
J gene: TRBJ2-1
CDR3 protein: ASSHGRDEQF

V gene: TRBV29-1
D gene: TRBD1
J gene: TRBJ1-5
CDR3 protein: SASTGYSNQPQH

V gene: TRBV5-1
D gene: -
J gene: TRBJ2-1
CDR3 protein: ASSLVGEQF

V gene: TRBV7-9
D gene: TRBD1
J gene: TRBJ2-5
CDR3 protein: ASSLLTGASGETQY

V gene: TRBV28
D gene: TRBD1
J gene: TRBJ2-7
CDR3 protein: ASSLVDRDPRRYEQY

V gene: TRBV28
D gene: TRBD2
J gene: TRBJ2-3
CDR3 protein: ASSPHRTRTTTDTQY

V gene: TRBV18
D gene: -
J gene: TRBJ1-6
CDR3 protein: ASSRIDRPGDSPLH

V gene: TRBV15
D gene: TRBD1
J gene: TRBJ2-3
CDR3 protein: ATSRDRTGGIDTQY

V gene: TRBV29-1
D gene: -
J gene: TRBJ2-7
CDR3 protein: SVSGLYEQY

V gene: TRBV5-1
D gene: -
J gene: TRBJ2-2
CDR3 protein: ASSFQGLPGELF

V gene: TRBV4-2
D gene: TRBD2
J gene: TRBJ2-2
CDR3 protein: ASSQELAGRWAGELF

V gene: TRBV27
D gene: -
J gene: TRBJ1-1
CDR3 protein: ASSLSSGDWNTEAF

V gene: TRBV4-1
D gene: -
J gene: TRBJ2-7
CDR3 protein: ASSQLVVTPYEQY

V gene: TRBV7-9
D gene: -
J gene: TRBJ1-4
CDR3 protein: ASSLGTANEKLF

V gene: TRBV7-9
D gene: -
J gene: TRBJ1-5
CDR3 protein: ASSPGRANQPQH

V gene: TRBV19
D gene: TRBD1
J gene: TRBJ1-5
CDR3 protein: ASSSGQGEGQPQH

V gene: TRBV6-5
D gene: TRBD1
J gene: TRBJ1-2
CDR3 protein: ASSYFGTGSNYGYT